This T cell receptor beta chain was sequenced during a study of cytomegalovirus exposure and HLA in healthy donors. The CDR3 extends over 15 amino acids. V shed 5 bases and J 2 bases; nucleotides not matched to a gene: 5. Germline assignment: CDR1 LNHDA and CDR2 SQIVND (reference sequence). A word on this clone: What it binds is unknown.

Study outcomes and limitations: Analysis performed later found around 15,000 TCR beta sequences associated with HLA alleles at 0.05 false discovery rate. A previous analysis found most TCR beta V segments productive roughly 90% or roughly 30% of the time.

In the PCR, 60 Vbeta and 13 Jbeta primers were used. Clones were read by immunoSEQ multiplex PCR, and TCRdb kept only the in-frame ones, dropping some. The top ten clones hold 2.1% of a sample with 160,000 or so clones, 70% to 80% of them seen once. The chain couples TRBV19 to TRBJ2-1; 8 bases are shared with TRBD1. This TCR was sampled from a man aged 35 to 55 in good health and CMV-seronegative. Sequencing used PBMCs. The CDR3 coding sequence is TGTGCCAGTAGTTTGCCGGGACAGGCCTACAATGAGCAGTTCTTC. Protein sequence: CASSLPGQAYNEQFF.